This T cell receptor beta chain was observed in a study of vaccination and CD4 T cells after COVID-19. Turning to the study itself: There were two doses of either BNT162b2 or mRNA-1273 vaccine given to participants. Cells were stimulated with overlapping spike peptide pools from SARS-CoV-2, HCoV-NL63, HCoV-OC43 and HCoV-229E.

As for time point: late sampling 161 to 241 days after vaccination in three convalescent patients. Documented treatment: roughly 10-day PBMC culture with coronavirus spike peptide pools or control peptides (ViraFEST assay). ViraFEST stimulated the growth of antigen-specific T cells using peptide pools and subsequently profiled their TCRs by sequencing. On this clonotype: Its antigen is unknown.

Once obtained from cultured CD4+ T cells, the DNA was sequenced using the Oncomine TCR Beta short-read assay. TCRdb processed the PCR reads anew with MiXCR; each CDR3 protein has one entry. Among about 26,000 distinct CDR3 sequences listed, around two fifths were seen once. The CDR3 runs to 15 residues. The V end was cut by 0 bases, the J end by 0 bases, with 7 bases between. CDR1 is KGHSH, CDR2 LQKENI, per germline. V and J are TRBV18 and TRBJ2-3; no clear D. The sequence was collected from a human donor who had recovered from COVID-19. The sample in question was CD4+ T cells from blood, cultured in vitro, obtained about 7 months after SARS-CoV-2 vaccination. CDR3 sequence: CASSPPTSSTDTQYF. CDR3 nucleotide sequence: TGTGCCAGCTCACCACCCACTTCTAGCACAGATACGCAGTATTTT.